Below are 28 T cell receptor beta chains sequenced from a single sample in a study of blood T cells in healthy people across ages. With a J-beta primer mix and a sample-barcoded 5' primer, a second PCR ran about 7 to 12 cycles. One entry per CDR3 protein, called by TCRdb with MiXCR from the 5' RACE reads. The data hold hundreds of thousands of distinct CDR3 sequences, with 55% to 70% observed a single time. The specimen was blood. The receptor set was obtained from a man aged 30-40 years in good health.

The rearrangement uses TRBV27 and TRBJ1-5; unclear D gene. Germline assignment: CDR1 MNHEY and CDR2 SMNVEV (reference sequence). V was cut by 8 bases and J by 1 base, with 9 bases left in between. The CDR3 totals 13 residues. CDR3 coding DNA: TGTGCCAGCGGGCCGAGGAGCAATCAGCCCCAGCATTTT. Encoded protein: CASGPRSNQPQHF.

This clonotype was observed a few times. V gene TRBV7-2 combines with J gene TRBJ2-5; D gene ambiguous. The CDR3 has 14 amino acids. Germline lookup yields CDR1 SGHTA and CDR2 FQGNSA. Trimming stripped 2 bases from V and 0 bases from J, with 7 bases between. The chain's CDR3 is CASSLILNQETQYF. The CDR3 bases are TGTGCCAGCAGCTTAATCTTGAACCAAGAGACCCAGTACTTC.

The rearrangement links TRBV18 to TRBJ1-2; D is unresolved. The CDR3 totals 16 residues. V was cut by 1 base and J by 5 bases, with 17 bases left in between. Germline CDR1 KGHSH, CDR2 LQKENI. CDR3 nucleotide sequence: TGTGCCAGCTCACCACGAGAGGAGGGCAGCTGGTATGGCTACACCTTC. As protein: CASSPREEGSWYGYTF.

The chain uses TRBV4-2 and TRBJ2-5; 14 nucleotides align to TRBD2. The J call is doubtful: the DNA matches TRBJ2-7 better. CDR3 size: 16 residues. The germline gives CDR1 LGHNA, CDR2 YNFKEQ. CDR3 nucleotides: TGTGCCAGCAGCCAAGATCCGACTAGCGGGGGGGCCGAGCAGTACTTC. It codes for CASSQDPTSGGAEQYF.

The chain couples TRBV18 to TRBJ2-3; D remains unclear. There are 15 residues in the CDR3. V was clipped by 7 bases and J by 2 bases, with 16 bases between them. Germline loops: CDR1 KGHSH, CDR2 LQKENI. The CDR3 DNA reads TGTGCCAGCTACCAGGACCCGAGTTTCACAGATACGCAGTATTTT. Protein: CASYQDPSFTDTQYF.

The chain couples TRBV6-1 to TRBJ2-1; TRBD1 agrees at 7 bases. The CDR3 has 18 residues. The V and J ends lost 9 bases and 2 bases, in that order; junction bases with no gene match: 19. Germline lookup yields CDR1 MNHNS and CDR2 SASEGT. This CDR3 reads CARVGMKGQPKPYNEQFF. DNA for the CDR3: TGTGCCAGGGTAGGAATGAAGGGACAGCCGAAACCCTACAATGAGCAGTTCTTC.

This clonotype has more than one count but fewer than ten. The chain employs TRBV10-3 and TRBJ2-7; 7 bases fit TRBD1. CDR1 is ENHRY, CDR2 SYGVKD, per germline. This CDR3 contains 15 residues. V trimming: 4 bases; J trimming: 3 bases; junction bases outside the gene matches: 9. For the CDR3, the DNA is TGTGCCATCAGTGGGGGTCAGGGACAGAGCTACGAGCAGTACTTC. Its protein product is CAISGGQGQSYEQYF.

This clonotype came up a few times. This chain joins TRBV6-5 and TRBJ1-2, with 7 bases lining up with TRBD1. Germline loops: CDR1 MNHEY, CDR2 SVGAGI. V shed 7 bases and J 0 bases; nucleotides not matched to a gene: 5. The CDR3 loop spans 14 amino acids. The CDR3: CASTRDRANYGYTF. CDR3 bases: TGTGCCAGCACCCGAGACAGGGCTAACTATGGCTACACCTTC.

This chain uses TRBV6-5 with TRBJ2-7; TRBD2 matches at 10 bases. Germline V lookup: CDR1 MNHEY, CDR2 SVGAGI. The CDR3 extends over 16 amino acids. V lost 2 bases and J lost 0; bases outside the gene matches: 4. This chain's CDR3 is CASSYRTSGYSYEQYF. CDR3 nucleotides: TGTGCCAGCAGTTACCGGACTAGCGGCTACTCCTACGAGCAGTACTTC.

The J gene is TRBJ2-7, the V gene TRBV12-3 or TRBV12-4, with D perhaps matching TRBD2 (5 bases). Trimming left V 6 bases short and J 3 bases short, with 18 bases between. The CDR3 has 15 residues. Here the CDR3 reads CASRKELEGFYEQYF. In DNA form, the CDR3 reads TGTGCCAGCAGAAAAGAACTAGAGGGTTTCTACGAGCAGTACTTC.

This clonotype was detected once. This chain joins TRBV14 and TRBJ1-4, with D tentatively TRBD1 (6 bases). Germline V CDR1 and CDR2: SGHDN, FVKESK. There are 14 residues in the CDR3. The V end lost 5 bases, the J end lost 1 base, and 8 bases lay between the germline ends. The CDR3 spells CASSAQGTNEKLFF. As DNA, the CDR3 is TGTGCCAGCAGCGCACAGGGAACTAATGAAAAACTGTTTTTT.

V is TRBV9 and J is TRBJ2-1; 7 bases match TRBD2. Losses at the gene ends were 2 bases for V and 6 bases for J; bases not matched to a gene: 5. CDR1 and CDR2 (germline): SGDLS, YYNGEE. This CDR3 spans 14 amino acids. The DNA of the CDR3 is TGTGCCAGCAGCGTCAGCGGGGCGGGCAATGAGCAGTTCTTC. It is translated as CASSVSGAGNEQFF.

The chain links TRBV2 to TRBJ1-1; 8 nucleotides align to TRBD1. The trim removed 4 bases at V and 1 base at J, leaving 2 bases unmatched. Germline CDR1 SNHLY, CDR2 FYNNEI. The CDR3 is 14 amino acids. The CDR3 DNA is TGTGCCAGCAGTGCGACAGGGGAGAACACTGAAGCTTTCTTT. It translates to CASSATGENTEAFF.

The table lists this clonotype with a count of one. CDR3 nucleotides: TGTGCCAGCATGCTAGCGGGAGAGTCCTACGAGCAGTACTTC. Translating it yields CASMLAGESYEQYF. V and J are TRBV28 and TRBJ2-7; 10 bases are shared with TRBD2. Germline lookup yields CDR1 MDHEN and CDR2 SYDVKM. V lost 7 bases, J lost 1 base, and 4 bases stayed unmatched. The CDR3 extends over 14 amino acids.

Only a few counts were recorded for this clonotype. This chain uses TRBV30 with TRBJ2-4; 8 bases fit TRBD2. Losses at the gene ends were 0 bases for V and 7 bases for J; bases not matched to a gene: 5. CDR1 is GTSNPN and CDR2 is SVGIG in the germline V gene (reference sequence). The CDR3 contains 14 residues. The CDR3 nucleotides are TGTGCCTGGAGTGTAGAGCGGGAGCTTAACATTCAGTACTTC. This sequence encodes CAWSVERELNIQYF.

The chain couples TRBV28 to TRBJ2-1, with TRBD1 identical over 8 bases. Germline V gene sequence: CDR1 MDHEN, CDR2 SYDVKM. The CDR3 runs 14 residues. With 3 bases clipped from V and 9 bases from J, the junction kept 7 bases outside the gene matches. CDR3 protein: CASSFSRGRGEQFF. The CDR3 nucleotides read TGTGCCAGCAGTTTCAGCAGGGGGCGAGGTGAGCAGTTCTTC. Complete variable domain (other parts from reference TRBV28 and TRBJ2-1): DVKVTQSSRYLVKRTGEKVFLECVQDMDHENMFWYRQDPGLGLRLIYFSYDVKMKEKGDIPEGYSVSREKKERFSLILESASTNQTSMYLCASSFSRGRGEQFFGPGTRLTVL.

This chain links TRBV28 with TRBJ2-7, with D perhaps given as TRBD1 or TRBD2 (5 bases each). CDR1 and CDR2 (germline): MDHEN, SYDVKM. The CDR3 covers 15 residues. V gave up 6 bases and J gave up 0 bases, with 15 bases separating them. CDR3 sequence: CASSSGTSYSYEQYF. The DNA for the CDR3 is TGTGCCAGCAGCTCCGGGACGTCGTACTCCTACGAGCAGTACTTC.

This clonotype was observed a handful of times. The rearrangement joins TRBV11-2 to TRBJ2-3; no clear D gene. The CDR3 sequence is 13 residues long. Germline loops: CDR1 SGHAT, CDR2 FQNNGV. V was trimmed by 6 bases and J by 1 base, leaving 8 bases between them. CDR3 sequence: CASRDVGTDTQYF. The CDR3 DNA is TGTGCCAGCAGAGATGTCGGCACAGATACGCAGTATTTT.

The chain combines TRBV7-9 with TRBJ2-7; TRBD2 matches at 7 bases. V was pared by 5 bases and J by 1 base, with 11 bases of the junction left unmatched. Germline loops: CDR1 SEHNR, CDR2 FQNEAQ (reference sequence). The CDR3 totals 16 residues. CDR3 in amino acids: CASSHAGAGSSYEQYF. The CDR3 nucleotides are TGTGCCAGCAGCCACGCCGGAGCGGGATCTTCCTACGAGCAGTACTTC.

This chain uses TRBV11-1 with TRBJ2-1; D gene unclear. Between the trimmed V and J ends, which lost 7 bases and 7 bases, there was a span of 17 bases. Germline CDR1 and CDR2: SGHAT and FQDESV (reference sequence). The CDR3 has 14 residues. The CDR3 DNA follows: TGTGCCAGCACCCTACCAGCGCTGCGGAATGAGCAGTTCTTC. It is translated as CASTLPALRNEQFF.

A note on this clonotype: A read error may be the cause here, since a much bigger clone is one base away. The rearrangement links TRBV19 to TRBJ2-7; D gene unclear. The end of the DNA aligns better with TRBJ2-5, so the J call may be wrong. CDR3 size: 13 residues. Germline CDR1 is LNHDA and CDR2 is SQIVND (reference sequence). The CDR3 here is CASSSSYRETQYF. CDR3 sequence (DNA): TGTGCCAGTAGTTCATCGTACCGAGAGACCCAGTACTTC.

The genes are TRBV7-2 and TRBJ2-3; 11 bases line up with TRBD2. J gave up 1 base and V 6 bases, and 0 bases lay outside the gene matches. CDR1 is SGHTA and CDR2 is FQGNSA in the germline V gene. This CDR3 contains 14 residues. CDR3 nucleotides: TGTGCCAGCAGACTAGCGGGAGGCACAGATACGCAGTATTTT. It yields the protein CASRLAGGTDTQYF.

This chain links TRBV9 with TRBJ1-2, with D perhaps TRBD1 (6 bases). This CDR3 has 18 amino acids. The V and J ends lost 4 bases and 4 bases respectively, with 26 bases between them. Germline assignment: CDR1 SGDLS and CDR2 YYNGEE. The CDR3, as DNA: TGTGCCAGCAGCCTCAGCCGGGACAAACCAAAAGAAACCTATGGCTACACCTTC. Translating it yields CASSLSRDKPKETYGYTF.

V is TRBV11-2 and J is TRBJ2-1; either TRBD1 or TRBD2 may fit D (5 bases each). Germline CDR1 reads SGHAT; CDR2 reads FQNNGV. V shed 1 base and J shed 8 bases, with 15 bases lying between them. This CDR3 has 15 residues. The CDR3: CASSLGSFEGYEQFF. CDR3 nucleotide sequence: TGTGCCAGCAGCTTAGGGAGTTTTGAGGGGTATGAGCAGTTCTTC.

This clonotype has just a few counts. The V and J genes are TRBV7-2 and TRBJ1-6; D call uncertain. There are 15 residues in the CDR3. Germline-derived CDR1 and CDR2 are SGHTA and FQGNSA. V lost 5 bases and J lost 7, with 15 bases in between. The CDR3 coding sequence is TGTGCCAGCAGCCAGAGGACTAAGGGAAATTCACCCCTCCACTTT. Amino acids: CASSQRTKGNSPLHF.

The rearrangement links TRBV5-1 to TRBJ2-5; TRBD1 or TRBD2 may be the D gene (5 bases each). With the DNA end fitting TRBJ2-7 better, the J assignment may be wrong. The CDR3 runs to 13 residues. Germline V gene sequence: CDR1 SGHRS, CDR2 YFSETQ. The CDR3 spells CASSLVEGYEQYF. CDR3 DNA sequence: TGCGCCAGCAGCTTGGTAGAGGGGTACGAGCAGTACTTC.

DNA for the CDR3: TGTGCCAGCAGCTTAGAGCCCCACTCGGGAAACACCATATATTTT. Protein sequence: CASSLEPHSGNTIYF. V usage is TRBV7-2 and J usage is TRBJ1-3; no clear D. Trimming stripped 1 base from V and 4 bases from J, with 11 bases between. Germline V CDR1 and CDR2: SGHTA, FQGNSA. CDR3 size: 15 residues.

DNA of the CDR3: TGTGCCAGCAGCCCGAGCCCCAGACAGGGGGGCTATGGCTACACCTTC. This encodes CASSPSPRQGGYGYTF. This chain uses TRBV9 with TRBJ1-2, with 9 nucleotides matching TRBD1. CDR3 size: 16 residues. Germline CDR1 SGDLS, CDR2 YYNGEE. Trimming at V came to 4 bases and at J to 4 bases, leaving 11 bases not matched to a gene.